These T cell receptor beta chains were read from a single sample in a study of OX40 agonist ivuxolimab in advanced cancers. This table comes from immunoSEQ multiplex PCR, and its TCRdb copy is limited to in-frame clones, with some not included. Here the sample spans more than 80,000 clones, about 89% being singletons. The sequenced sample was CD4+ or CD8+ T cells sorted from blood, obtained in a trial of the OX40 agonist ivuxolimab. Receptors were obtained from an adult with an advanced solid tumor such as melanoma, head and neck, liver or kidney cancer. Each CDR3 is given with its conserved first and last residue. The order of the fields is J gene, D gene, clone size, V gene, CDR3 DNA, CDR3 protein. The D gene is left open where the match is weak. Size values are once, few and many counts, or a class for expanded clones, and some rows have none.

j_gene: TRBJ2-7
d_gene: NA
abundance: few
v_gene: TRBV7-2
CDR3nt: TGTGCCAGCAGCATAGACGGGTGGGGCTCCTACGAGCAGTACTTC
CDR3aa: CASSIDGWGSYEQYF

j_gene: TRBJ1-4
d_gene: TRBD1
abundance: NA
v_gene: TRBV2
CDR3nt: TGTGCCAGCGACCGGGACAGGGGCGAAAAACTGTTTTTT
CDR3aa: CASDRDRGEKLFF

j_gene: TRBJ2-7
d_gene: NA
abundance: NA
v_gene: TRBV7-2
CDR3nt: TGTGCCAGCAGTCCTTCCAGCCAGATCGGAGCCGGCGAGCAGTACTTC
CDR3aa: CASSPSSQIGAGEQYF

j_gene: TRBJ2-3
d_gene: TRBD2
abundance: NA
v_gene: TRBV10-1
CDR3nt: TGCGCCAGCAGTGAAGGGGCGGGAGCCCTTTTGGGCACAGATACGCAGTATTTT
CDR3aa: CASSEGAGALLGTDTQYF

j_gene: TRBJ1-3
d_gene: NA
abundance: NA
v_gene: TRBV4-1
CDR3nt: TGCGCCAGCAGCAAAGATTGGTTGGGTTCCGGAAACACCATATATTTT
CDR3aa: CASSKDWLGSGNTIYF

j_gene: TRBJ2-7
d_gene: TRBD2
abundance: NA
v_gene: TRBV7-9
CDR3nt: TGTGCCAGCAGCTTATTGGGGCTAGCGGGGTCCTACGAGCAGTACTTC
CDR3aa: CASSLLGLAGSYEQYF

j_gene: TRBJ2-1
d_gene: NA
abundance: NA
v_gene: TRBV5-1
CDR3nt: TGCGCCAGCAGCTTGGTGGCAGGGGCTCACAATGAGCAGTTCTTC
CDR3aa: CASSLVAGAHNEQFF

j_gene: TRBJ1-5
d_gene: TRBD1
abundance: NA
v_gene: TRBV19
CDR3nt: TGTGCCAGTAGCCTCCTAACAGGGGGTAGCAATCAGCCCCAGCATTTT
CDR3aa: CASSLLTGGSNQPQHF

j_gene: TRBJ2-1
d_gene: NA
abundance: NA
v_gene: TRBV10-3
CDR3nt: TGTGCCATCAAAAAGGGACTGGCAGACAATGAGCAGTTCTTC
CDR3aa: CAIKKGLADNEQFF

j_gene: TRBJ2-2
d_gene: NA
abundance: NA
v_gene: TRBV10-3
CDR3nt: TGTGCCATCAGTACAGGGGGGGCCACCGGGGAGCTGTTTTTT
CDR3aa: CAISTGGATGELFF

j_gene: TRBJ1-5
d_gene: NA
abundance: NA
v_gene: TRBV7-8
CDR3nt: TGTGCCAGCAGCTTCGGGGTTTATAGCAATCAGCCCCAGCATTTT
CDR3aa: CASSFGVYSNQPQHF

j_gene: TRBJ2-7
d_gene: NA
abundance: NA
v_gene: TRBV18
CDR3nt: TGTGCCAGCTCACGGCAGGGCGCATCCTACGAGCAGTACTTC
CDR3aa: CASSRQGASYEQYF

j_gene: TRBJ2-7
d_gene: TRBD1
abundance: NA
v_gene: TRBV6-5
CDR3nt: TGTGCCAGCAGTTACTCGGGACAGATGTCCTACGAGCAGTACTTC
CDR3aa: CASSYSGQMSYEQYF

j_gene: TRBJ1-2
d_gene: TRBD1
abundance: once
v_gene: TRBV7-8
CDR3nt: TGTGCCAGCAGCCAATCGACAGGGAGAAACTATGGCTACACCTTC
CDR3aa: CASSQSTGRNYGYTF

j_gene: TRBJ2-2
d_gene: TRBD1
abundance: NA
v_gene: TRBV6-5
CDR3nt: TGTGCCAGCAGTTACAAGGGGGCGTACACCGGGGAGCTGTTTTTT
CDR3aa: CASSYKGAYTGELFF

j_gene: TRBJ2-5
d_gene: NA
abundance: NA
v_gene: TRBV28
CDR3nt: TGTGCCAGCCGGGACTTCGCCAAGGAGACCCAGTACTTC
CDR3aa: CASRDFAKETQYF

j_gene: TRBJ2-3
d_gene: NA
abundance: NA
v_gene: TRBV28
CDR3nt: TGTGCCAGCGAAACTAGCACAGATACGCAGTATTTT
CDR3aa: CASETSTDTQYF

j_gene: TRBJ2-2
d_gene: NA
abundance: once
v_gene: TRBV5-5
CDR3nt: TGTGCCAGCAGCCAAGGACTATTTGCGAACACCGGGGAGCTGTTTTTT
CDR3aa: CASSQGLFANTGELFF

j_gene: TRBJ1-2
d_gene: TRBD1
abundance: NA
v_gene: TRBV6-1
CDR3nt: TGTGCCAGCAGTGAATCCGACAGGGGGAACTATGGCTACACCTTC
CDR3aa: CASSESDRGNYGYTF

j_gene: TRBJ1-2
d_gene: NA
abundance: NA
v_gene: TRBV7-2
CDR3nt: TGTGCCAGCAGCTTAATTGCCTATGGCTACACCTTC
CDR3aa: CASSLIAYGYTF

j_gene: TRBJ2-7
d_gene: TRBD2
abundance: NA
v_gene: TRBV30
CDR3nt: TGTGCCTGGAGAGAAACCGGGACTAGCTTTAACGAGCAGTACTTC
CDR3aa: CAWRETGTSFNEQYF

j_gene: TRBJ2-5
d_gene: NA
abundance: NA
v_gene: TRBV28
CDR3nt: TGTGCCAGCAGTTTGGGGGGAAAGACCCAGTACTTC
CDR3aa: CASSLGGKTQYF

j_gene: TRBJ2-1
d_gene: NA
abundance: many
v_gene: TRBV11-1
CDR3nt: TGTGCCAGCAGCAGAGGGGGGACTTCGATCAATGAGCAGTTCTTC
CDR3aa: CASSRGGTSINEQFF

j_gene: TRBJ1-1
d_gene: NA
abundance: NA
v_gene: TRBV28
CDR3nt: TGTGCCAGCAGTTACTCAGGGGTTGGGAACACTGAAGCTTTCTTT
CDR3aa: CASSYSGVGNTEAFF

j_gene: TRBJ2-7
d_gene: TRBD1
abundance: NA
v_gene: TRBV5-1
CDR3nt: TGCGCCAGCAGCTTAACCGGGGCAGGGGGAGCCGAGCAGTACTTC
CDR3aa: CASSLTGAGGAEQYF

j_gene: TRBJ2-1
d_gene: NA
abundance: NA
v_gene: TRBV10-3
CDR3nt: TGTGCCATCAGTGGGACCTCGGTGCCCAACAATGAGCAGTTCTTC
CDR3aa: CAISGTSVPNNEQFF

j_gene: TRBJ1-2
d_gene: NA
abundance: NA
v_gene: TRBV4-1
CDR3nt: TGCGCCAGCAGCCAAGCCTGGACAGCGAACTATGGCTACACCTTC
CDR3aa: CASSQAWTANYGYTF

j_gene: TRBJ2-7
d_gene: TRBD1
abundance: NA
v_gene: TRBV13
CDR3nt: TGTGCCAGCAGCCAGGGGGCTTGGCCCTACGAGCAGTACTTC
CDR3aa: CASSQGAWPYEQYF

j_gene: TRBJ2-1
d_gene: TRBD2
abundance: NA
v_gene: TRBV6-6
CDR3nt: TGTGCCAGCCGAGCGGGAGGGGTATCCTACAATGAGCAGTTCTTC
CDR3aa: CASRAGGVSYNEQFF

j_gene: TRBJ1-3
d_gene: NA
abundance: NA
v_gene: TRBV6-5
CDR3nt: TGTGCCAGCAGTTACTCGCCCGGAAACACCATATATTTT
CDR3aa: CASSYSPGNTIYF

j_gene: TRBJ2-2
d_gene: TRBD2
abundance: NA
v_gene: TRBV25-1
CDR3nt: TGTGCCAGCAGTGAATCAGCGGGAGGAAACACCGGGGAGCTGTTTTTT
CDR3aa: CASSESAGGNTGELFF

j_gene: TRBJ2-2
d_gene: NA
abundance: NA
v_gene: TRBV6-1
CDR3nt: TGTGCCAGCAGTGGATCCTACCATAACCCGGGCACCGGGGAGCTGTTTTTT
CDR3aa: CASSGSYHNPGTGELFF

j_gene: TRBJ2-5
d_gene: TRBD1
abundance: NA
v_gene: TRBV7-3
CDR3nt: TGTGCCAGCAGCTTAGATGGACAGGGGGCTATTGAGACCCAGTACTTC
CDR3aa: CASSLDGQGAIETQYF

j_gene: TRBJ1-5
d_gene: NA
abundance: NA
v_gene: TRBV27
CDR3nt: TGTGCCAGCAGTTTTTCTGGGTCTTATCAGCCCCAGCATTTT
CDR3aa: CASSFSGSYQPQHF

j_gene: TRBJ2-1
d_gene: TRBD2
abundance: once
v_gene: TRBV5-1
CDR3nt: TGCGCCAGCAGCTCGGGACTAGCGGGACGTGAGCAGTTCTTC
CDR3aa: CASSSGLAGREQFF

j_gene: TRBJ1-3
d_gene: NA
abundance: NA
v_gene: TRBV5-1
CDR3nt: TGCGCCAGCAGCTTGAGGCAACTAGGACTATCTGGAAACACCATATATTTT
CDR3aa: CASSLRQLGLSGNTIYF

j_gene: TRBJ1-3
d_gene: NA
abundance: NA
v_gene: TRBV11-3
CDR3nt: TGTGCCAGCAGCCCCGGCCCGGGACCCTCTGGAAACACCATATATTTT
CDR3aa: CASSPGPGPSGNTIYF

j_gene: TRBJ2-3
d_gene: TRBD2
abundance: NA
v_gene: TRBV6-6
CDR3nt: TGTGCCAGCAGACCGGGACTAGCGGGTGGGGCGGATACGCAGTATTTT
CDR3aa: CASRPGLAGGADTQYF

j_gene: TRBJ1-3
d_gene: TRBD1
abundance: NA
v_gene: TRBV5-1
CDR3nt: TGCGCCAGCTCCGGGACAACAGGGGCCGGAAACACCATATATTTT
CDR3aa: CASSGTTGAGNTIYF

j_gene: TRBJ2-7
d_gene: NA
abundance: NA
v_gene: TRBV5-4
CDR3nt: TGTGCCAGCAGCTTGGGACGGTACGAGCAGTACTTC
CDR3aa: CASSLGRYEQYF

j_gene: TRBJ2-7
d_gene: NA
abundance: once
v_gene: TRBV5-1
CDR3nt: TGCGCCAGCAGCTTGGGACAGGCGGTCTACGAGCAGTACTTC
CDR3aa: CASSLGQAVYEQYF

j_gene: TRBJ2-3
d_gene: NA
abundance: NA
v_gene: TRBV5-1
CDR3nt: TGCGCCAGCAGCGTGGACAGCCCCCGGAGCACAGATACGCAGTATTTT
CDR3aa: CASSVDSPRSTDTQYF

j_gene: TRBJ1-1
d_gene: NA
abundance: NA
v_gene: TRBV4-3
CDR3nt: TGCGCCAGCAGCCAAGTATGGGATCTTTGGACTGAAGCTTTCTTT
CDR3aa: CASSQVWDLWTEAFF

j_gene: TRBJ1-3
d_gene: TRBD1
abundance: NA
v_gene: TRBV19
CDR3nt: TGTGCCAGTAGTCGGGACAGAGACAGCTCTGGAAACACCATATATTTT
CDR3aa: CASSRDRDSSGNTIYF

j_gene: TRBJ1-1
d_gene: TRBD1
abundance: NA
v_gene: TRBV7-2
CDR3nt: TGTGCCAGCAGCTTAGAGCAGGGGGCGCCTGCTTTCTTT
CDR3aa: CASSLEQGAPAFF

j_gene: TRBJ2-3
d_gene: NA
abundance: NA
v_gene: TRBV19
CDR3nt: TGTGCCAGTAGGGACAGTTGGTTTAGCACAGATACGCAGTATTTT
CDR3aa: CASRDSWFSTDTQYF

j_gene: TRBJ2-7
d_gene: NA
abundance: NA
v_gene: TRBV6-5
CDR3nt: TGTGCCAGCAGTTACCAAACACCCCATCCCTACGAGCAGTACTTC
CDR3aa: CASSYQTPHPYEQYF

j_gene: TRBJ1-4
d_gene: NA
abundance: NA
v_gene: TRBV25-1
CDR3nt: TGTGCCAGCAGTGAGACCAGGGTCACGGGGGAAAAACTGTTTTTT
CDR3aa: CASSETRVTGEKLFF

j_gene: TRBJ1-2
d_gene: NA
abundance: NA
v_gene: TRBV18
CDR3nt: TGTGCCAGCTCACCACCTACAGGCTATGGCTACACCTTC
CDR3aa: CASSPPTGYGYTF

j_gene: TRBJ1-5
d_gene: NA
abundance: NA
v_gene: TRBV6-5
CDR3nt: TGTGCCAACCCGCAGGGAGACAATCAGCCCCAGCATTTT
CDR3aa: CANPQGDNQPQHF

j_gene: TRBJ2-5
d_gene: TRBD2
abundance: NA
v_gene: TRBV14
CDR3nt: TGTGCCAGCAGCCTTTCAGCGGGAGGGATCGAGACCCAGTACTTC
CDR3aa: CASSLSAGGIETQYF

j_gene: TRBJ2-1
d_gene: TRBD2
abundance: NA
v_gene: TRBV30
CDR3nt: TGTGCCTGGAGTAAAGGGTTAGCGGGGCACAATGAGCAGTTCTTC
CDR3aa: CAWSKGLAGHNEQFF

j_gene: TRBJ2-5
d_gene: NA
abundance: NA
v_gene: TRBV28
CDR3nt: TGTGCCAGCAGTTTGCTTCAAGAGACCCAGTACTTC
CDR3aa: CASSLLQETQYF